Listed below are T cell receptor beta chains from one sample, sequenced in a study of cytomegalovirus exposure and HLA in healthy donors. TCRdb's table, derived via immunoSEQ multiplex PCR, lists solely in-frame clones and lacks some. Of 35,000 to 45,000 clones in the sample, over 60% were seen once. Sequenced material: PBMCs. These receptors came from a young man in good health and CMV-seronegative. CDR3s leave out the opening cysteine and the closing phenylalanine or tryptophan.

TRBV7-2	TRBJ1-1	ASSMDRGREAF
TRBV27	TRBJ2-7	ASTTGGHEQY
TRBV28	TRBJ1-2	ASKYPGTVNYGYT
TRBV6-5	TRBJ1-1	ASSYSLYGEAF
TRBV5-1	TRBJ2-1	ASSQVSSYNEQF
TRBV10-2	TRBJ2-7	ASSEVGRVAYEQY
TRBV19	TRBJ1-5	ATGTANNQPQH
TRBV11-3	TRBJ1-1	ASSLTGVTEAF
TRBV11-2	TRBJ1-2	ASSYRRSNYGYT
TRBV6-5	TRBJ1-1	ASSYSRPGRDEAF
TRBV7-2	TRBJ1-1	ASRSPGEGTEAF
TRBV4-1	TRBJ2-3	ASRRGATDTQY
TRBV6-1	TRBJ2-7	ASSEGGTVYEQY
TRBV11-3	TRBJ2-5	ASSLLGAETQY
TRBV6-1	TRBJ2-6	ASNTGWINVLT
TRBV19	TRBJ1-2	ASSQGRSYT
TRBV28	TRBJ1-1	ASSLGPWNTEAF
TRBV7-2	TRBJ1-3	ASSAPPGGNTIY
TRBV6-6	TRBJ2-1	ASTAGLAGVDEQF
TRBV5-1	TRBJ2-7	ASSLRSPSPGEQY
TRBV19	TRBJ2-1	ASSAQGHNEQF
TRBV6-1	TRBJ1-6	ATQRLRANSPLH
TRBV7-2	TRBJ2-4	ASSLVKSDIQY
TRBV7-2	TRBJ1-2	ASSLVGGYGYT
TRBV19	TRBJ1-4	ASTSNEKLF
TRBV10-1	TRBJ2-7	ASSDSDEQY
TRBV5-4	TRBJ1-2	ASSPGTKIYT
TRBV5-1	TRBJ1-1	ASSWEVRGNTEAF
TRBV4-3	TRBJ2-5	ASSQVSSVPETQY
TRBV7-9	TRBJ1-5	ASSLSSAGDQPQH
TRBV2	TRBJ1-5	ASRPLDRDRQPQH
TRBV29-1	TRBJ2-3	SVAGLAGSTDTQY
TRBV29-1	TRBJ2-3	SVDRGTIDTQY
TRBV6-6	TRBJ2-7	ASSYVRSSYEQY
TRBV11-2	TRBJ2-7	ASSSDRGFSYEQY
TRBV4-3	TRBJ2-1	ASSQVGGLYNEQF
TRBV2	TRBJ1-6	AEGRGTNSPLH
TRBV15	TRBJ2-1	ATSYLGLADNEQF
TRBV19	TRBJ1-5	ASSAPGTQH
TRBV7-8	TRBJ1-5	ASSLGQYSNQPQH
TRBV4-3	TRBJ1-5	ASSQEVEFPQH
TRBV2	TRBJ2-7	ASRDRGVSYEQY
TRBV11-2	TRBJ2-7	ASSSMTAYEQY
TRBV6-5	TRBJ1-2	ASSYNRKQENYGYT
TRBV4-1	TRBJ2-3	ASSRSSSTDTQY
TRBV4-3	TRBJ1-4	ASSQYKFGTGGLGVYEKLF
TRBV5-1	TRBJ2-7	ASSSGATRAHEQY